The 27 T cell receptor beta chains below come from one sample, sequenced in a study of blood T cell repertoires in COVID-19. Produced via immunoSEQ multiplex PCR; TCRdb's table is partial and in-frame only. This sample has more than 95,000 clones, with about 80% found just once. The sequenced material came from peripheral blood. The receptors originated from a woman of 80 years or more with active or convalescent COVID-19.

This clone was seen only once. The chain uses TRBV7-9 and TRBJ2-7, with TRBD1 as a possible D gene (6 bases). V was trimmed by 5 bases and J by 4 bases, leaving 9 bases between them. The CDR3 contains 12 residues. Per the germline V gene, CDR1 is SEHNR and CDR2 is FQNEAQ (reference sequence). The CDR3 spells CASSLTGYEQYF. The CDR3 DNA follows: TGTGCCAGCAGCCTGACAGGATACGAGCAGTACTTC. The full variable domain, in which reference TRBV7-9 and TRBJ2-7 provide the parts outside the CDR3, is DTGVSQNPRHKITKRGQNVTFRCDPISEHNRLYWYRQTLGQGPEFLTYFQNEAQLEKSRLLSDRFSAERPKGSFSTLEIQRTEQGDSAMYLCASSLTGYEQYFGPGTRLTVT.

This chain joins TRBV5-1 and TRBJ1-1; possible D gene TRBD1, 5 bases. The CDR3 consists of 15 residues. Trimming left V 4 bases short and J 0 bases short, with 13 bases between. The germline V gene encodes CDR1 SGHRS and CDR2 YFSETQ. CDR3 sequence: CASSPQTDMNTEAFF. The DNA for the CDR3 is TGCGCCAGCAGCCCGCAGACAGACATGAACACTGAAGCTTTCTTT. The full variable domain, completed using reference TRBV5-1 and TRBJ1-1, is KAGVTQTPRYLIKTRGQQVTLSCSPISGHRSVSWYQQTPGQGLQFLFEYFSETQRNKGNFPGRFSGRQFSNSRSEMNVSTLELGDSALYLCASSPQTDMNTEAFFGQGTRLTVV.

The chain is built from TRBV7-9 and TRBJ1-2; no definite D call. The CDR3 runs to 15 residues. The germline V gene has CDR1 SEHNR and CDR2 FQNEAQ (reference sequence). Trimming left V 1 base short and J 4 bases short, with 13 bases between. The CDR3 DNA sequence: TGTGCCAGCAGCTTAGGTGGGGAGTCGAGCTATGGCTACACCTTC. Its protein is CASSLGGESSYGYTF.

This chain uses TRBV28 with TRBJ1-2; TRBD1 might be the D (6 bases). The CDR3 sequence is 15 residues long. Germline V lookup: CDR1 MDHEN, CDR2 SYDVKM. The V end lost 4 bases, the J end lost 1 base, and 13 bases lay between the germline ends. The CDR3 loop is CASSSGQLNNYGYTF. In DNA, the CDR3 is TGTGCCAGCAGTTCAGGACAGTTAAATAACTATGGCTACACCTTC.

Here the CDR3 DNA reads TGTGCCAGCAGCTCCCCGACAGGGGGGAATGAAAAACTGTTTTTT. Protein: CASSSPTGGNEKLFF. This chain links TRBV7-2 with TRBJ1-4, with 9 bases lining up with TRBD1. The CDR3 is made up of 15 amino acids. CDR1 and CDR2 (germline): SGHTA, FQGNSA. The V and J ends lost 4 bases and 5 bases, in that order; junction bases with no gene match: 5.

Worth noting for this clone: The junction departs from germline at one end; a sequencing error may be responsible. CDR3 DNA: TGCGACGCGGGCGGGGGCCGGGGCTACACCTTC. Its translation is CDAGGGRGYTF. The J gene is TRBJ1-2, the V gene TRBV6-4, with a possible D match to TRBD1 (6 bases). Germline CDR1 and CDR2: MRHNA and SNTAGT. This CDR3 region has 11 residues.

The chain carries TRBV27 and TRBJ1-5; D gene unclear. Looked up from germline, CDR1 is MNHEY and CDR2 is SMNVEV (reference sequence). V lost 6 bases to trimming and J lost 0 bases, with 9 bases between them. CDR3 size: 14 residues. The CDR3 nucleotides are TGTGCCAGCAGCTCCGGGGTTAGCAATCAGCCCCAGCATTTT. Translated: CASSSGVSNQPQHF.

The chain has TRBV4-2 and TRBJ2-1, with 13 nucleotides matching TRBD2. CDR1 is LGHNA and CDR2 is YNFKEQ in the germline V gene. The CDR3 is 21 residues long. V shed 7 bases, J shed 3 bases, and the junction held 21 bases outside the gene matches. The CDR3 region is CASTLYRMGTSGNRFYNEQFF. The CDR3 DNA follows: TGTGCCAGCACACTCTACCGAATGGGGACTAGCGGGAATAGGTTCTACAATGAGCAGTTCTTC.

This clone has more than one count but fewer than ten. This sequence joins TRBV7-9 and TRBJ1-2, with 9 nucleotides matching TRBD1. The germline V gene encodes CDR1 SEHNR and CDR2 FQNEAQ (reference sequence). J lost 6 bases, V lost 4 bases, and 6 bases had no gene match. This CDR3 is built from 14 residues. CDR3 nucleotides: TGTGCCAGCAGCTCGTGGGACAGGGAAAATGGCTACACCTTC. Protein sequence: CASSSWDRENGYTF.

This chain links TRBV28 with TRBJ1-5; possible D gene TRBD1, 5 bases. Germline lookup yields CDR1 MDHEN and CDR2 SYDVKM. V lost 6 bases to trimming and J lost 7 bases, with 16 bases between them. This CDR3 has 14 residues. CDR3 DNA: TGTGCCAGCAGCCCCGACGCGGGGGGGCAGCCCCAGCATTTT. It translates to CASSPDAGGQPQHF.

The chain uses TRBV6-5 and TRBJ2-7; 8 nucleotides align to TRBD1. The CDR3 spans 15 residues. V was pared by 0 bases and J by 4 bases, with 5 bases of the junction left unmatched. The germline gives CDR1 MNHEY, CDR2 SVGAGI. The chain's CDR3 is CASSYSRDRGYEQYF. The CDR3 region has the DNA TGTGCCAGCAGTTACTCCCGTGACAGGGGATACGAGCAGTACTTC.

The rearrangement joins TRBV28 to TRBJ1-2; 8 bases agree with TRBD1. The CDR3 runs to 14 residues. The germline V gene encodes CDR1 MDHEN and CDR2 SYDVKM. V was pared by 2 bases and J by 5 bases, with 4 bases of the junction left unmatched. This CDR3 is CASSLATGGYGYTF. CDR3 bases: TGTGCCAGCAGTTTAGCCACAGGGGGGTATGGCTACACCTTC.

This clone was observed a handful of times. CDR3 bases: TGCGCCAGCAGCTTGGAGAGGGAACTCGAGCAGTACTTC. This codes for CASSLERELEQYF. The chain has TRBV5-1 and TRBJ2-7; weak D call: TRBD2 (5 bases). Germline CDR1 and CDR2: SGHRS and YFSETQ. Trimming removed 0 bases from V and 6 bases from J, with 10 bases in between. The CDR3 spans 13 residues. Full variable domain (remainder filled in from reference TRBV5-1 and TRBJ2-7): KAGVTQTPRYLIKTRGQQVTLSCSPISGHRSVSWYQQTPGQGLQFLFEYFSETQRNKGNFPGRFSGRQFSNSRSEMNVSTLELGDSALYLCASSLERELEQYFGPGTRLTVT.

The chain combines TRBV4-3 with TRBJ2-2; TRBD2 aligns across 10 bases. Germline trimming cut 2 bases from V and 5 bases from J; bases unmatched to any gene: 8. CDR1 LGHNA and CDR2 YSLEER come from the germline V gene. The CDR3 has 17 residues. CDR3 DNA sequence: TGCGCCAGCAGCCAAAGCCCCCTAGCGGGAGTTACCGGGGAGCTGTTTTTT. The encoded protein is CASSQSPLAGVTGELFF.

The V and J genes are TRBV6-4 and TRBJ1-2; D gene ambiguous. Per the germline V gene, CDR1 is MRHNA and CDR2 is SNTAGT. This CDR3 has 10 residues. V lost 11 bases and J 13 bases, leaving 17 bases between the germline ends. The CDR3 coding sequence is TGTGCCCCTAAAGCCGGGATCTCCACCTTC. This gives the protein CAPKAGISTF.

This clone showed up just a few times. This chain joins TRBV2 and TRBJ2-1, with 7 bases identical to TRBD1. This CDR3 contains 17 residues. The germline gives CDR1 SNHLY, CDR2 FYNNEI. V shed 6 bases, J shed 2 bases, and the junction held 13 bases outside the gene matches. In nucleotides, the CDR3 is TGTGCCAGCAGCCCGGCCCTACAGGGGAACACCTACAATGAGCAGTTCTTC. It yields the protein CASSPALQGNTYNEQFF.

This clone was observed a few times. The genes are TRBV24-1 and TRBJ2-3, with D possibly matching TRBD1 (5 bases). The CDR3 covers 18 residues. Germline V gene sequence: CDR1 KGHDR, CDR2 SFDVKD. Trimming shortened V by 4 bases and J by 3 bases, and 22 bases separated the two germline ends. The CDR3 sequence: CATSDLNGQGRRTDTQYF. In nucleotides, the CDR3 is TGTGCCACCAGTGACCTAAATGGGCAGGGAAGAAGGACAGATACGCAGTATTTT.

The chain recombines TRBV28 with TRBJ1-2; TRBD1 matches 8 bases. In germline, CDR1 is MDHEN, CDR2 SYDVKM. The CDR3 is made up of 16 amino acids. The V and J ends lost 2 bases and 5 bases, in that order; junction bases with no gene match: 10. The CDR3 spells CASSLVRSQGAYGYTF. The CDR3 DNA reads TGTGCCAGCAGTTTAGTTCGGAGCCAGGGGGCTTATGGCTACACCTTC.

This clone has just a few counts. The J gene is TRBJ1-2, the V gene TRBV10-3; 7 bases line up with TRBD1. V shed 9 bases and J 7 bases; nucleotides not matched to a gene: 14. CDR3 size: 14 residues. CDR1 and CDR2 from the germline V gene are ENHRY and SYGVKD. The DNA for the CDR3 is TGTGCCATAACACCTAGACAGGGAGCGGGTGGCTACACCTTC. It translates to CAITPRQGAGGYTF.

J is TRBJ2-2 and V is TRBV24-1; the D gene is possibly TRBD2 (6 bases). The V gene lost 7 bases and the J gene lost 3 bases, with 11 bases spanning the gap. The CDR3 loop spans 14 amino acids. From germline, CDR1 is KGHDR and CDR2 SFDVKD. CDR3 sequence (DNA): TGTGCCACCAGAGGCCCGGGGGACACCGGGGAGCTGTTTTTT. As protein: CATRGPGDTGELFF.

The chain recombines TRBV15 with TRBJ1-6, with a possible D match to TRBD1 (5 bases). Trimming left V 3 bases short and J 3 bases short, with 12 bases between. CDR1 is LNHNV and CDR2 is YYDKDF in the germline V gene (reference sequence). This CDR3 has 16 amino acids. CDR3 sequence: CATSRGLLGYNSPLHF. The CDR3 DNA reads TGTGCCACCAGCAGGGGACTTTTAGGCTATAATTCACCCCTCCACTTT.

The CDR3 DNA sequence: TGTGCCAGCAGCCAAGATTTGACAGGGGATGGCTACACCTTC. Translated, it gives CASSQDLTGDGYTF. J is TRBJ1-2 and V is TRBV3-1 (or the pseudogene TRBV3-2), with 8 bases matching TRBD1. The CDR3 has 14 residues. CDR1 and CDR2 from the germline V gene are LGHDT and YNNKEL (reference sequence). V lost 0 bases to trimming and J lost 6 bases; unmatched junction nucleotides: 3.

The V and J genes are TRBV9 and TRBJ1-1, with TRBD1 matching over 8 bases. V was clipped by 4 bases and J by 4 bases; unmatched bases: 3. In germline, CDR1 is SGDLS, CDR2 YYNGEE. CDR3 length equals 13 residues. CDR3 coding DNA: TGTGCCAGCAGCTCAACAGGGGGCACTGAAGCTTTCTTT. Translating gives CASSSTGGTEAFF.

The rearrangement links TRBV3-1 (or the pseudogene TRBV3-2) to TRBJ1-2; D not resolved. Looked up from germline, CDR1 is LGHDT and CDR2 is YNNKEL (reference sequence). This CDR3 comprises 13 residues. Trimming took off 1 base at V and 8 bases at J, with 11 bases between the two ends. DNA of the CDR3: TGTGCCAGCAGCCAAGCCGGGGTAACGGGCTACACCTTC. This codes for CASSQAGVTGYTF.

This clone was observed at least ten times. Here the CDR3 reads CASSLSSEGHSPLHF. The CDR3 DNA is TGTGCCAGCAGCCTTTCGTCGGAGGGGCACTCACCCCTCCACTTT. The chain links TRBV7-9 to TRBJ1-6; perhaps TRBD1 as D (5 bases). This CDR3 is built from 15 residues. Germline values: CDR1 SEHNR, CDR2 FQNEAQ (reference sequence). V lost 5 bases and J lost 10, with 18 bases in between.

V usage is TRBV4-1 and J usage is TRBJ1-1; 9 positions agree with TRBD1. Germline values: CDR1 MGHRA, CDR2 YSYEKL. The CDR3 contains 13 residues. The ends lost 3 bases at V and 8 bases at J; junction bases unmatched: 4. The CDR3 DNA reads as TGCGCCAGCAGCCACGGACAGGGGCAGGAAGCTTTCTTT. This translates into CASSHGQGQEAFF.

This chain connects TRBV27 to TRBJ1-6; D remains ambiguous. There are 16 residues in the CDR3. Trimming cost V 0 bases and J 7 bases, with 13 bases left between them. The germline V gene encodes CDR1 MNHEY and CDR2 SMNVEV (reference sequence). CDR3 in DNA: TGTGCCAGCAGTTTATCCCTGGGCACGGGGAATTCACCCCTCCACTTT. It translates to CASSLSLGTGNSPLHF.